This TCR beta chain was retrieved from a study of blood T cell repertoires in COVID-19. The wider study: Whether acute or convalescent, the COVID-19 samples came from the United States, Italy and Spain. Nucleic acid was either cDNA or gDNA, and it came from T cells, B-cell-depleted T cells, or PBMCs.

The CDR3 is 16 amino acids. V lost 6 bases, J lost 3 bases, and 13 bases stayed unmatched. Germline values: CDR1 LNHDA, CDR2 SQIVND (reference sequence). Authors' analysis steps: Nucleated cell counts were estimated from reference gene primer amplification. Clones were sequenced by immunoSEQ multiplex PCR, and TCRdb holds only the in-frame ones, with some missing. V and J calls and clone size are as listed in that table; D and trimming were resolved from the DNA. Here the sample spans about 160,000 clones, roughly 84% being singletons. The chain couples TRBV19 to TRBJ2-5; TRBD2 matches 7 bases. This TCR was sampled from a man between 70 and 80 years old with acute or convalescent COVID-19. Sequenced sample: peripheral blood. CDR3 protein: CASSRRRGAGEETQYF. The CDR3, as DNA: TGTGCCAGTAGCCGCCGCCGAGGCGCGGGAGAAGAGACCCAGTACTTC.